The clone carrying this TCR beta chain came up a few times. Its antigen is unknown. These data originate in a study of regulatory T cells in long-lasting Graves disease. Overall study results and limits: Those with persistent Graves' had less TCR diversity than newly diagnosed patients. There were preferences for TRBV28, TRBJ1-2 and TRBJ2-5 in persistent disease.

Relying on iRepertoire HTBI primers and Arm-PCR of CDR3 regions, the team built TCR beta libraries. TCRdb reprocessed the multiplex PCR reads via MiXCR and lists one record per CDR3 protein. The sample yields 350,000 to 500,000 distinct CDR3 sequences, around 15% seen once. Time point specified: newly diagnosed GD, antithyroid drugs for less than 3 months. PBMCs provided the RNA from which the TCR library was made. V was pared by 5 bases and J by 7 bases, with 10 bases of the junction left unmatched. Germline V gene sequence: CDR1 MNHEY, CDR2 SMNVEV (reference sequence). The CDR3 loop spans 16 amino acids. These data are also associated with another study on T cells in Graves' hyperthyroidism and ophthalmopathy. That work contributes: An initial round of RT-PCR targeting the TCR CDR3 relied on the HTBI primer set.

The chain employs TRBV27 and TRBJ1-5, with TRBD1 matching 11 bases. Sequencing used peripheral blood mononuclear cells (PBMCs), obtained at new diagnosis, from a patient treated with antithyroid drugs. The sequence was collected from a woman in her forties or fifties with Graves disease. This CDR3 is CASSPRTGGAGQPQHF. CDR3 in DNA: TGTGCCAGCAGTCCCCGGACAGGGGGCGCGGGGCAGCCCCAGCATTTT.